What follows are 29 T cell receptor beta chains derived from one specimen sequenced in a study of CD8 T cells in ankylosing spondylitis. In TCRdb, the 5' RACE reads were re-called with MiXCR into one record per CDR3 protein. The repertoire holds roughly 130,000 distinct CDR3 sequences, with 6.5% to 8.5% as singletons. Sequencing was done on a sample of synovial fluid, either unsorted or a sorted T cell fraction (not recorded which). These receptors were taken from a male donor with ankylosing spondylitis.

This clonotype has just a few counts. This chain uses TRBV7-2 with TRBJ1-2; unclear D gene. This CDR3 region has 12 residues. Germline V gene data show CDR1 as SGHTA and CDR2 as FQGNSA. Trimming took off 3 bases at V and 9 bases at J, with 11 bases between the two ends. The CDR3 sequence is CASSFPQTSYTF. CDR3 DNA sequence: TGTGCCAGCAGCTTTCCGCAGACGAGCTACACCTTC.

Only a few counts were recorded for this clonotype. The CDR3 bases are TGTGCCAGCAGCCCCTACACAGGGGGCGCTCATAATGAGCAGTTCTTC. Translation: CASSPYTGGAHNEQFF. This rearrangement joins TRBV9 to TRBJ2-1; TRBD1 agrees at 9 bases. Trimming removed 4 bases from V and 7 bases from J; junction bases left unmatched: 12. CDR3 length equals 16 residues. Germline assignment: CDR1 SGDLS and CDR2 YYNGEE.

This clonotype was detected many times. The CDR3 sequence: CSARRGVMNTEAFF. For the CDR3, the DNA is TGCAGTGCTAGGAGGGGGGTGATGAACACTGAAGCTTTCTTT. This sequence joins TRBV20-1 and TRBJ1-1; D is possibly TRBD1 (6 bases). The CDR3 loop spans 14 amino acids. V was trimmed by 3 bases and J by 0 bases, leaving 11 bases between them. CDR1 is DFQATT and CDR2 is SNEGSKA in the germline V gene (reference sequence).

J is TRBJ2-1 and V is TRBV20-1; TRBD2 aligns across 9 bases. The ends lost 6 bases at V and 8 bases at J; junction bases unmatched: 17. The germline CDR1 and CDR2 sequences are DFQATT and SNEGSKA (reference sequence). The CDR3 is 16 amino acids. Here the CDR3 reads CSANPTQRGDIDEQFF. The CDR3 DNA sequence: TGCAGTGCCAACCCTACCCAGCGGGGGGATATAGATGAGCAGTTCTTC.

This clonotype was picked up many times. The chain couples TRBV11-2 to TRBJ2-1; D remains ambiguous. Deletions cut 1 base from V and 4 bases from J, with 5 bases between. Germline V CDR1 and CDR2: SGHAT, FQNNGV. The CDR3 is made up of 13 amino acids. The CDR3 loop reads CASSLGFYNEQFF. The CDR3, as DNA: TGTGCCAGCAGCTTAGGCTTTTACAATGAGCAGTTCTTC. Together with reference TRBV11-2 and TRBJ2-1, the CDR3 gives the full variable domain: EAGVAQSPRYKIIEKRQSVAFWCNPISGHATLYWYQQILGQGPKLLIQFQNNGVVDDSQLPKDRFSAERLKGVDSTLKIQPAKLEDSAVYLCASSLGFYNEQFFGPGTRLTVL.

This clonotype has only a few counts. As DNA, the CDR3 is TGTGCCAGCACCCATCCCATCTCGAACACTGAAGCTTTCTTT. Residues: CASTHPISNTEAFF. The chain uses TRBV7-9 and TRBJ1-1; D is ambiguous. The CDR3 has 14 residues. Trimming removed 7 bases at V and 1 base at J, with 13 bases between. Germline lookup yields CDR1 SEHNR and CDR2 FQNEAQ (reference sequence).

This clonotype was seen at least ten times. Here the CDR3 DNA reads TGTGCCAGCAGTAGACAGGGCACAGATACGCAGTATTTT. Translated, it gives CASSRQGTDTQYF. The chain employs TRBV25-1 and TRBJ2-3, with a tentative D call TRBD1 (6 bases). The CDR3 contains 13 residues. The V gene lost 5 bases and the J gene lost 1 base, with 7 bases spanning the gap. Germline CDR1 reads MGHDK; CDR2 reads SYGVNS.

The table lists this clonotype with many counts. This rearrangement joins TRBV2 to TRBJ2-3; tentative D call: TRBD1 (6 bases). V was pared by 3 bases and J by 6 bases, with 10 bases between. Per the germline V gene, CDR1 is SNHLY and CDR2 is FYNNEI. The CDR3 totals 13 residues. In DNA form, the CDR3 reads TGTGCCAGCAGTGATGGGGGCCGGGATACGCAGTATTTT. Residues: CASSDGGRDTQYF.

This clonotype was counted at least ten times. The V call is TRBV20-1, the J call TRBJ2-3, with a weak D call TRBD2 (5 bases). The CDR3 loop spans 12 amino acids. V was pared by 6 bases and J by 6 bases, with 13 bases between. The germline V gene has CDR1 DFQATT and CDR2 SNEGSKA (reference sequence). The CDR3 DNA reads TGCAGTGCAGAAACTAGATCTGATACGCAGTATTTT. Encoded protein: CSAETRSDTQYF.

Only a few counts were recorded for this clonotype. The DNA of the CDR3 is TGCAGTGCTTTTCGCCAACACAATGAGCAGTTCTTC. This gives the protein CSAFRQHNEQFF. This chain uses TRBV20-1 with TRBJ2-1; D gene uncertain. This CDR3 has 12 residues. The germline V and J ends were trimmed by 5 bases and 5 bases, with 10 bases remaining between them. In germline, CDR1 is DFQATT, CDR2 SNEGSKA (reference sequence).

The table lists this clonotype with a few counts. The rearrangement joins TRBV20-1 to TRBJ1-1; the D gene is possibly TRBD1 (6 bases). CDR3 length equals 14 residues. The V and J ends lost 0 bases and 7 bases respectively, with 15 bases between them. Germline loops: CDR1 DFQATT, CDR2 SNEGSKA (reference sequence). DNA for the CDR3: TGCAGTGCTAGAGATCTGGGAGGGGGGGATGAAGCTTTCTTT. This translates into CSARDLGGGDEAFF.

This clonotype has ten or more counts. The gene calls are TRBV4-3 and TRBJ1-1; D is uncertain. V lost 0 bases to trimming and J lost 8 bases, with 16 bases between them. Germline CDR1 is LGHNA and CDR2 is YSLEER. This CDR3 has 15 amino acids. This chain's CDR3 is CASSQDWSGGREAFF. CDR3 DNA: TGCGCCAGCAGCCAAGATTGGTCCGGCGGCCGAGAAGCTTTCTTT.

This chain connects TRBV5-1 to TRBJ2-6, with TRBD2 as a possible D gene (5 bases). This CDR3 has 17 residues. Germline CDR1 reads SGHRS; CDR2 reads YFSETQ. V was pared by 3 bases and J by 1 base, with 14 bases between. This chain's CDR3 is CASSSALGLSGANVLTF. CDR3 bases: TGCGCCAGCAGCTCCGCACTTGGACTTTCTGGGGCCAACGTCCTGACTTTC.

The V and J genes are TRBV9 and TRBJ2-7; the D gene is possibly TRBD2 (5 bases). Trimming removed 0 bases from V and 5 bases from J, with 9 bases in between. The length of the CDR3 is 13 residues. Germline CDR1 is SGDLS and CDR2 is YYNGEE. CDR3 in amino acids: CASSVASLHEQYF. DNA of the CDR3: TGTGCCAGCAGCGTAGCTAGCCTCCACGAGCAGTACTTC.

This clonotype has more than one count but fewer than ten. The chain is built from TRBV18 and TRBJ1-1; perhaps TRBD1 as D (5 bases). The V end lost 6 bases, the J end lost 4 bases, and 12 bases lay between the germline ends. CDR3 length equals 13 residues. Germline V gives CDR1 KGHSH, CDR2 LQKENI. This chain's CDR3 is CASSQGSGTEAFF. The CDR3 DNA follows: TGTGCCAGCTCGCAGGGTTCGGGCACTGAAGCTTTCTTT.

This clonotype has more than one count but fewer than ten. This chain uses TRBV11-1 with TRBJ2-5; a possible D gene is TRBD1 (5 bases). Trimming pared 2 bases from V and 1 base from J, leaving 11 bases between. The germline gives CDR1 SGHAT, CDR2 FQDESV (reference sequence). The CDR3 is 15 amino acids. The CDR3 sequence is CASSLMAGLQETQYF. CDR3 bases: TGTGCCAGCAGCTTAATGGCAGGGCTCCAAGAGACCCAGTACTTC.

The sample holds many counts of this clonotype. The chain couples TRBV7-2 to TRBJ2-7; D possibly corresponds to TRBD1 (6 bases). Per the germline V gene, CDR1 is SGHTA and CDR2 is FQGNSA. This CDR3 comprises 14 residues. V was shortened by 3 bases and J by 2 bases, with 11 bases between the two germline ends. Here the CDR3 reads CASSFLTGTYEQYF. As DNA, the CDR3 is TGTGCCAGCAGCTTCTTGACAGGAACCTACGAGCAGTACTTC. Full variable domain (remainder filled in from reference TRBV7-2 and TRBJ2-7): GAGVSQSPSNKVTEKGKDVELRCDPISGHTALYWYRQSLGQGLEFLIYFQGNSAPDKSGLPSDRFSAERTGGSVSTLTIQRTQQEDSAVYLCASSFLTGTYEQYFGPGTRLTVT.

V and J are TRBV12-3 or TRBV12-4 and TRBJ1-3; the D gene is possibly TRBD1 (5 bases). CDR3 length: 13 residues. The germline V and J ends were trimmed by 8 bases and 4 bases, with 12 bases remaining between them. CDR3 coding DNA: TGTGCCAGCGAGGAGAGGGGAGGAAACACCATATATTTT. It encodes CASEERGGNTIYF.

This clonotype was counted many times. This rearrangement joins TRBV20-1 to TRBJ2-5; D gene ambiguous. The CDR3 has 13 residues. V lost 4 bases and J lost 3, with 12 bases in between. CDR1 and CDR2 from the germline V gene are DFQATT and SNEGSKA (reference sequence). CDR3 region: CSATQDAKETQYF. The CDR3 DNA reads as TGCAGTGCTACTCAGGACGCCAAAGAGACCCAGTACTTC.

This clonotype was counted a few times. The V gene is TRBV9, the J gene TRBJ2-7; possibly TRBD1 or TRBD2 for D (5 bases each). The V end lost 2 bases, the J end lost 5 bases, and 11 bases lay between the germline ends. Germline V gives CDR1 SGDLS, CDR2 YYNGEE. This CDR3 is 13 amino acids long. This chain's CDR3 is CASSVGLADEQYF. The CDR3 DNA reads TGTGCCAGCAGCGTGGGGCTAGCCGACGAGCAGTACTTC.

This clonotype was counted at least ten times. This rearrangement joins TRBV20-1 to TRBJ2-2; TRBD1 aligns across 7 bases. Germline-derived CDR1 and CDR2 are DFQATT and SNEGSKA (reference sequence). This CDR3 spans 16 amino acids. V gave up 1 base and J gave up 5 bases; unmatched junction bases: 10. CDR3 amino acids: CSARVRDRVGTGELFF. In DNA form, the CDR3 reads TGCAGTGCTAGAGTGCGAGACAGGGTTGGAACCGGGGAGCTGTTTTTT.

This clonotype was found many times. CDR3 sequence: CATSLNTDTQYF. Here the CDR3 DNA reads TGTGCCACCAGTCTAAACACAGATACGCAGTATTTT. The chain employs TRBV24-1 and TRBJ2-3; D not resolved. Trimming cost V 6 bases and J 2 bases, with 5 bases left between them. The CDR3 spans 12 residues. Germline CDR1 is KGHDR and CDR2 is SFDVKD.

There are many counts of this clonotype. The chain has TRBV5-1 and TRBJ1-6; 9 bases align to TRBD1. V was pared by 2 bases and J by 10 bases, with 10 bases of the junction left unmatched. The germline CDR1 and CDR2 sequences are SGHRS and YFSETQ. The CDR3 is made up of 16 amino acids. CDR3 amino acids: CASSLIPGQGYSPLHF. The DNA of the CDR3 is TGCGCCAGCAGCTTAATTCCGGGACAGGGCTACTCACCCCTCCACTTT.

This clonotype counts as medium-sized. The V call is TRBV18, the J call TRBJ1-2; D uncertain. Germline V gene sequence: CDR1 KGHSH, CDR2 LQKENI. The CDR3 contains 13 residues. Trimming shortened V by 3 bases and J by 0 bases, and 5 bases separated the two germline ends. The CDR3 region is CASSPGSNYGYTF. CDR3 coding DNA: TGTGCCAGCTCACCTGGGTCTAACTATGGCTACACCTTC.

This clonotype was seen repeatedly, ten times or more. The chain couples TRBV19 to TRBJ1-1; TRBD1 is a possible D gene (6 bases). The CDR3 has 13 residues. V lost 3 bases, J lost 7 bases, and 12 bases lay in between. Per germline, CDR1 LNHDA and CDR2 SQIVND (reference sequence). The CDR3 spells CASSIRGNGEAFF. The CDR3 nucleotides read TGTGCCAGTAGTATCAGGGGAAATGGTGAAGCTTTCTTT.

In its sample, this clonotype was seen many times. V gene TRBV4-1 combines with J gene TRBJ1-5; 8 nucleotides match TRBD1. Germline CDR1 MGHRA, CDR2 YSYEKL. Trimming at V came to 4 bases and at J to 4 bases, leaving 12 bases not matched to a gene. The CDR3 sequence is 17 residues long. The CDR3 DNA sequence: TGCGCCAGCAGCCCCCGGGACAGGCAGGTAGGGAATCAGCCCCAGCATTTT. Amino acid sequence: CASSPRDRQVGNQPQHF.

This clonotype was observed many times. The chain combines TRBV5-8 with TRBJ1-4; D is uncertain. V dropped 4 bases and J dropped 10 bases, with 14 bases sitting between them. The germline gives CDR1 SGHTS, CDR2 YDEGEE. This CDR3 region has 13 residues. CDR3 DNA sequence: TGTGCCAGCAGCCAAACAAGGGTTGGAAAACTGTTTTTT. Amino acid sequence: CASSQTRVGKLFF.

This clonotype was seen at least ten times. V and J are TRBV7-2 and TRBJ2-1, with TRBD1 matching 8 bases. CDR3 size: 15 residues. V lost 2 bases, J lost 10 bases, and 10 bases stayed unmatched. Germline lookup yields CDR1 SGHTA and CDR2 FQGNSA. CDR3 in DNA: TGTGCCAGCAGCTTACAATCGACAGGGGTTCGGGAGCAGTTCTTC. The encoded protein is CASSLQSTGVREQFF. The complete variable domain, with remaining parts taken from reference TRBV7-2 and TRBJ2-1, reads GAGVSQSPSNKVTEKGKDVELRCDPISGHTALYWYRQSLGQGLEFLIYFQGNSAPDKSGLPSDRFSAERTGGSVSTLTIQRTQQEDSAVYLCASSLQSTGVREQFFGPGTRLTVL.

Only a few counts were recorded for this clonotype. This chain links TRBV16 with TRBJ2-7; 7 nucleotides line up with TRBD2. There are 15 residues in the CDR3. Germline V gene lookup returns CDR1 KGHSY and CDR2 FQNENV. The J segment lost 0 bases and the V segment lost 8 bases, leaving 10 bases of the junction unmatched. The CDR3 region is CASSKGRGGSYEQYF. CDR3 nucleotide sequence: TGTGCCAGCTCCAAGGGGAGGGGAGGCTCCTACGAGCAGTACTTC. The full variable domain, in which reference TRBV16 and TRBJ2-7 provide the parts outside the CDR3, is GEEVAQTPKHLVRGEGQKAKLYCAPIKGHSYVFWYQQVLKNEFKFLISFQNENVFDETGMPKERFSAKCLPNSPCSLEIQATKLEDSAVYFCASSKGRGGSYEQYFGPGTRLTVT.